These T cell receptor beta chains were read from a single sample in a study of T-cell memory formation after mild COVID-19. Using its own MiXCR run on the 5' RACE reads, TCRdb lists one record per CDR3 protein. The sample lists 500,000 to 550,000 distinct CDR3 sequences; approximately 20% were seen once. Input material: PBMCs or a T cell subset sorted from them (not recorded which). The receptors were gathered from an adult woman who had mild COVID-19 (a few samples of this study predate the infection). Cell type and time point are not known. The CDR3 runs from the conserved cysteine through the conserved F or W. The order of the fields is J gene, V gene, CDR3 length, D gene, clone size, CDR3 protein, CDR3 DNA. The D gene is left open where the match is weak. Clone size is given for some rows only: seen once, a few or many times, or a class if the clone is expanded.

TRBJ2-7 | TRBV20-1 | 14 | TRBD1 | - | CSATDRGRTSRQYF | TGCAGTGCTACGGACAGGGGGCGAACTTCAAGGCAGTACTTC
TRBJ2-1 | TRBV6-1 | 15 | - | few | CASRDTSHDYNEQFF | TGTGCCAGCAGGGATACTAGCCATGACTACAATGAGCAGTTCTTC
TRBJ2-1 | TRBV7-3 | 13 | TRBD1 | once | CASSLRDRGEQFF | TGTGCCAGCAGCTTAAGGGACAGGGGTGAGCAGTTCTTC
TRBJ2-1 | TRBV4-1 | 16 | - | few | CASSQEGRGKDNEQFF | TGCGCCAGCAGCCAAGAGGGGAGGGGGAAGGACAATGAGCAGTTCTTC
TRBJ1-1 | TRBV10-3 | 14 | - | - | CAISESSSGWKAFF | TGTGCCATCAGTGAGTCGTCATCAGGCTGGAAAGCTTTCTTT
TRBJ2-1 | TRBV5-1 | 13 | - | few | CASSWGAGNEQFF | TGCGCCAGCAGCTGGGGTGCGGGCAATGAGCAGTTCTTC
TRBJ2-1 | TRBV11-2 | 12 | - | few | CASSLGTNEQFF | TGTGCCAGCAGCCTCGGTACCAATGAGCAGTTCTTC
TRBJ2-7 | TRBV30 | 13 | - | once | CAWSRARPYEQYF | TGTGCCTGGAGTAGGGCCAGACCCTACGAGCAGTACTTC
TRBJ2-5 | TRBV6-4 | 13 | - | few | CASSADLGETQYF | TGTGCCAGCAGTGCCGATCTAGGGGAGACCCAGTACTTC
TRBJ2-1 | TRBV20-1 | 16 | TRBD2 | - | CSARGRAGVVYNEQFF | TGCAGTGCCAGAGGGCGCGCGGGGGTGGTTTACAATGAGCAGTTCTTC
TRBJ1-4 | TRBV4-2 | 16 | - | few | CASSQVPGRTNEKLFF | TGTGCCAGCAGCCAAGTTCCGGGTCGGACTAATGAAAAACTGTTTTTT
TRBJ2-4 | TRBV10-3 | 16 | - | few | CAISESPGLAKNIQYF | TGTGCCATCAGTGAGTCCCCGGGACTAGCCAAAAACATTCAGTACTTC
TRBJ2-2 | TRBV20-1 | 16 | TRBD2 | few | CSARYSGGIGTGELFF | TGCAGTGCTAGATACTCGGGGGGGATTGGAACCGGGGAGCTGTTTTTT
TRBJ2-5 | TRBV11-2 | 17 | - | many | CASSLGASPGGEETQYF | TGTGCCAGCAGCTTAGGGGCTAGTCCGGGTGGCGAAGAGACCCAGTACTTC
TRBJ1-6 | TRBV3-1 | 14 | TRBD1 | - | CASSQGQGYSPLHF | TGTGCCAGCAGCCAAGGACAGGGTTATTCACCCCTCCACTTT
TRBJ1-2 | TRBV5-4 | 16 | TRBD1 | few | CASSPKGTGLNYGYTF | TGTGCCAGCAGCCCAAAAGGGACAGGGCTTAACTATGGCTACACCTTC
TRBJ1-6 | TRBV5-1 | 14 | TRBD1 | few | CASRPTGGESPLHF | TGCGCCAGCAGGCCAACAGGGGGCGAGTCACCCCTCCACTTT
TRBJ1-1 | TRBV6-5 | 13 | TRBD1 | - | CARRGTGETEAFF | TGTGCCAGAAGGGGGACAGGGGAGACTGAAGCTTTCTTT
TRBJ2-1 | TRBV7-2 | 15 | - | few | CASSPSARSYNEQFF | TGTGCCAGCAGCCCCTCTGCGAGATCCTACAATGAGCAGTTCTTC
TRBJ2-1 | TRBV7-9 | 16 | TRBD2 | many | CASSLVSGGPVNEQFF | TGTGCCAGCAGCTTAGTGTCGGGAGGGCCCGTCAATGAGCAGTTCTTC
TRBJ1-1 | TRBV6-5 | 17 | - | - | CASSYSLGAGMNTEAFF | TGTGCCAGCAGTTACTCGTTAGGGGCAGGCATGAACACTGAAGCTTTCTTT
TRBJ2-7 | TRBV12-3/TRBV12-4 | 11 | - | - | CASGTQWGQYF | TGTGCCAGTGGGACCCAATGGGGGCAGTACTTC
TRBJ1-1 | TRBV18 | 16 | - | few | CASSPLGHTRGGEAFF | TGTGCCAGCTCACCGCTCGGACACACTAGGGGTGGTGAAGCTTTCTTT
TRBJ2-5 | TRBV7-2 | 16 | TRBD2 | few | CASSLEAGGGASPQYF | TGTGCCAGCAGCTTAGAGGCCGGCGGGGGGGCCAGCCCCCAGTACTTC
TRBJ2-5 | TRBV28 | 15 | - | - | CASSLGAVSGETQYF | TGTGCCAGCAGTTTAGGGGCTGTGAGCGGAGAGACCCAGTACTTC
TRBJ2-3 | TRBV7-2 | 17 | - | few | CASSSSRLGHSRDTQYF | TGTGCCAGCAGCTCCTCCCGGCTCGGCCATTCACGTGATACGCAGTATTTT
TRBJ2-7 | TRBV10-3 | 16 | TRBD2 | - | CAISADISGRAYEQYF | TGTGCCATCAGCGCGGACATTAGCGGGAGGGCCTACGAGCAGTACTTC
TRBJ2-7 | TRBV9 | 14 | - | - | CASSASDTAYEQYF | TGTGCCAGCAGCGCGTCGGACACTGCCTACGAGCAGTACTTC
TRBJ2-1 | TRBV12-3/TRBV12-4 | 16 | - | - | CASSPPGTGSYNEQFF | TGTGCCAGCAGTCCGCCCGGGACGGGCTCCTACAATGAGCAGTTCTTC
TRBJ2-1 | TRBV27 | 15 | TRBD1 | - | CASSTPRQGRHEQFF | TGTGCCAGCAGTACCCCCCGACAGGGGAGGCATGAGCAGTTCTTC
TRBJ2-5 | TRBV7-3 | 14 | - | - | CASSFGGVGETQYF | TGTGCCAGCAGCTTCGGGGGTGTGGGGGAGACCCAGTACTTC
TRBJ1-4 | TRBV27 | 12 | - | - | CASSRPDEKLFF | TGTGCCAGCAGTCGCCCAGATGAAAAACTGTTTTTT
TRBJ2-3 | TRBV10-3 | 13 | - | few | CAISESFSDTQYF | TGTGCCATCAGTGAGTCGTTCTCAGATACGCAGTATTTT